The TCR beta chain described here comes from a study of T cell responses to AZD1222 COVID-19 vaccine. The germline V gene encodes CDR1 ENHRY and CDR2 SYGVKD. V lost 8 bases, J lost 4 bases, and 11 bases stayed unmatched. This CDR3 comprises 15 residues. Clones were read by immunoSEQ multiplex PCR, and TCRdb kept only the in-frame ones, dropping some. The sample contains approximately 100,000 clones, about 90% of which appear only once. This clonotype originated in an adult in good health. Sequencing used peripheral blood, obtained on day 0 of AZD1222 vaccination. The chain recombines TRBV10-3 with TRBJ2-1, with 7 positions matching TRBD2. CDR3 protein: CAIRLGLAAYNEQFF. CDR3 DNA: TGTGCCATCCGATTAGGGCTAGCGGCATACAATGAGCAGTTCTTC.